The rows below give T cell receptor beta chains drawn from one sample of a study of blood T cell repertoires in COVID-19. TCRdb keeps only in-frame clones here, not all; method: immunoSEQ multiplex PCR. The data show around 50,000 clones, 75% to 90% seen once. The sequenced sample consisted of peripheral blood. These receptors all come from a man aged 60 to 69 with acute or convalescent COVID-19. Each CDR3 is given with its conserved first and last residue. A D gene is named only where the DNA matches it firmly. The listing skips clone size in some rows; elsewhere it reads once, few, many or a size class.

size: few; J: TRBJ1-1; D: .; V: TRBV6-5; DNA: TGTGCCAGCAGTTACAATGTCCAGGGGTCCACTGAAGCTTTCTTT; CDR3: CASSYNVQGSTEAFF
size: .; J: TRBJ2-3; D: .; V: TRBV20-1; DNA: TGCAGTGCTCCGCTAATTAATACGCAGTATTTT; CDR3: CSAPLINTQYF
size: .; J: TRBJ1-4; D: .; V: TRBV6-5; DNA: TGTGCCAGCAGTTACGCGGGGGATGTTGAAAAACTGTTTTTT; CDR3: CASSYAGDVEKLFF
size: .; J: TRBJ2-1; D: .; V: TRBV11-3; DNA: TGTGCCAGCAGCTCCCTACCCAATGAGCAGTTCTTC; CDR3: CASSSLPNEQFF
size: .; J: TRBJ1-5; D: TRBD1; V: TRBV16; DNA: TGTGCCAGCAGCCGGGACAGGGGGCCTTATAGCAATCAGCCCCAGCATTTT; CDR3: CASSRDRGPYSNQPQHF
size: .; J: TRBJ2-3; D: TRBD2; V: TRBV28; DNA: TGTGCCAGCAGTCCTATGACTAGCGGGAGGGTCTTTACGCAGTATTTT; CDR3: CASSPMTSGRVFTQYF
size: once; J: TRBJ2-7; D: .; V: TRBV28; DNA: TGTGCCAGCAGTTTATCTGGGGGGGAGCAGTACTTC; CDR3: CASSLSGGEQYF
size: .; J: TRBJ1-4; D: .; V: TRBV19; DNA: TGTGCCAGTAGTCCATGGGCAGAAACTAATGAAAAACTGTTTTTT; CDR3: CASSPWAETNEKLFF
size: .; J: TRBJ1-1; D: .; V: TRBV2; DNA: TGTGCCAGCAGCCCCGACAGGTACACTGAAGCTTTCTTT; CDR3: CASSPDRYTEAFF
size: .; J: TRBJ1-1; D: .; V: TRBV9; DNA: TGTGCCAGCAGCCGGAGGGGCGCCGGTAACACTGAAGCTTTCTTT; CDR3: CASSRRGAGNTEAFF
size: .; J: TRBJ1-1; D: TRBD1; V: TRBV4-1; DNA: TGCGCCAGCAGCCATTTTCCGGGACAGATGAACACTGAAGCTTTCTTT; CDR3: CASSHFPGQMNTEAFF
size: .; J: TRBJ1-4; D: TRBD1; V: TRBV28; DNA: TGTGCCAGCAGTTTGGGTGACAGGGGGCGTCATGAAAAACTGTTTTTT; CDR3: CASSLGDRGRHEKLFF
size: .; J: TRBJ1-2; D: .; V: TRBV28; DNA: TGTGCCAGCAGTCCCGGGGAGGGGGACACTAACTATGGCTACACCTTC; CDR3: CASSPGEGDTNYGYTF
size: .; J: TRBJ1-2; D: .; V: TRBV27; DNA: TGTGCCAGCAGTGAGACAGTTAACTATGGCTACACCTTC; CDR3: CASSETVNYGYTF
size: .; J: TRBJ2-7; D: TRBD1; V: TRBV6-5; DNA: TGTGCCAGCAAGGGGGGCTGGGACAGGGCCTACGAGCAGTACTTC; CDR3: CASKGGWDRAYEQYF
size: once; J: TRBJ1-5; D: TRBD1; V: TRBV28; DNA: TGTGCCAGCAGTGGGCAGACAGGGAGGCAGCCCCAGCATTTT; CDR3: CASSGQTGRQPQHF
size: .; J: TRBJ1-1; D: .; V: TRBV4-1; DNA: TGCGCCAGCAGCCAAGTGGGCGCGGGCGGAACTGAAGCTTTCTTT; CDR3: CASSQVGAGGTEAFF
size: .; J: TRBJ2-1; D: TRBD2; V: TRBV24-1; DNA: TGTGCCACCAGTGATTTCCCAGGGACTACCGCTAACAATGAGCAGTTCTTC; CDR3: CATSDFPGTTANNEQFF
size: .; J: TRBJ1-5; D: .; V: TRBV28; DNA: TGTGCCAGCAGTTCGACATATAGCAATCAGCCCCAGCATTTT; CDR3: CASSSTYSNQPQHF
size: few; J: TRBJ2-1; D: .; V: TRBV12-5; DNA: TGTGCTAGTGGTTTACACCGACGAAGGGGAAATGAGCAGTTCTTC; CDR3: CASGLHRRRGNEQFF
size: once; J: TRBJ2-2; D: TRBD2; V: TRBV18; DNA: TGTGCCAGCTCACCGGCTAGCGGGGGCCACACCGGGGAGCTGTTTTTT; CDR3: CASSPASGGHTGELFF
size: .; J: TRBJ1-1; D: TRBD1; V: TRBV6-5; DNA: TGTGCCAGCCGGGACAGGGGTGCTGAAGCTTTCTTT; CDR3: CASRDRGAEAFF
size: .; J: TRBJ1-5; D: .; V: TRBV6-5; DNA: TGTGCCAGTGGGGCAGGAGATCAGCCCCAGCATTTT; CDR3: CASGAGDQPQHF
size: .; J: TRBJ2-1; D: TRBD1; V: TRBV6-5; DNA: TGTGCCAGCAGTTCGGACAGGGGACACAATGAGCAGTTCTTC; CDR3: CASSSDRGHNEQFF
size: .; J: TRBJ1-4; D: TRBD1; V: TRBV7-2; DNA: TGTGCCAGCAGCGGTCGACAGGGGTTGGAACTGTTTTTT; CDR3: CASSGRQGLELFF
size: .; J: TRBJ1-1; D: .; V: TRBV9; DNA: TGTGCCAGCAGCGTAGGTTGGGGAGACGAAGCTTTCTTT; CDR3: CASSVGWGDEAFF
size: few; J: TRBJ2-7; D: .; V: TRBV20-1; DNA: TGCAGTGCTAGTGATTCCCTCGGCTACGAGCAGTACTTC; CDR3: CSASDSLGYEQYF
size: .; J: TRBJ1-1; D: .; V: TRBV11-3; DNA: TGTGCCAGCAGCTTAGCGCGGGGATCCACTGAAGCTTTCTTT; CDR3: CASSLARGSTEAFF
size: .; J: TRBJ2-1; D: TRBD2; V: TRBV28; DNA: TGTGCCAGCAGTTCTCCCGGACTAGCGGGAGAAAATGAGCAGTTCTTC; CDR3: CASSSPGLAGENEQFF
size: once; J: TRBJ1-5; D: .; V: TRBV28; DNA: TGTGCCAGCAGGAGTCCGGGACAAGGTAGGAATCAGCCCCAGCATTTT; CDR3: CASRSPGQGRNQPQHF
size: .; J: TRBJ2-3; D: TRBD2; V: TRBV6-4; DNA: TGTGCCAGCAGCCTTCTAGCGGGAGAAACAGATACGCAGTATTTT; CDR3: CASSLLAGETDTQYF
size: few; J: TRBJ1-2; D: TRBD1; V: TRBV7-3; DNA: TGTGCCAGCAGCTGGGGACAGGGTGAAGACTATGGCTACACCTTC; CDR3: CASSWGQGEDYGYTF
size: .; J: TRBJ1-4; D: .; V: TRBV28; DNA: TGTGCCAGCAGCCCAGGGATAGGCGAAAAACTGTTTTTT; CDR3: CASSPGIGEKLFF
size: .; J: TRBJ1-4; D: .; V: TRBV27; DNA: TGTGCCAGCAGTTTATCTAAAAAACTGTTTTTT; CDR3: CASSLSKKLFF
size: .; J: TRBJ1-6; D: .; V: TRBV3-1/TRBV3-2; DNA: TGTGCCACCACGGGGAGCTCCTATAATTCACCCCTCCACTTT; CDR3: CATTGSSYNSPLHF
size: .; J: TRBJ1-1; D: .; V: TRBV7-8; DNA: TGTGCCAGCAGCTTAGGGGTTAGGGGAAGCGAAGCTTTCTTT; CDR3: CASSLGVRGSEAFF
size: .; J: TRBJ2-3; D: .; V: TRBV27; DNA: TGTGCCAGCAGTTTCGCGGAGGGGAGACTCACAGATACGCAGTATTTT; CDR3: CASSFAEGRLTDTQYF
size: .; J: TRBJ1-5; D: .; V: TRBV19; DNA: TGTGCCAGTAGTATTTTCCCGGATCAGCCCCAGCATTTT; CDR3: CASSIFPDQPQHF
size: .; J: TRBJ2-3; D: TRBD2; V: TRBV6-2/TRBV6-3; DNA: TGTGCCAGCAGTCCCAGATTTCGGACTAGCGGACCGAGCACAGATACGCAGTATTTT; CDR3: CASSPRFRTSGPSTDTQYF
size: .; J: TRBJ1-1; D: .; V: TRBV5-1; DNA: TGCGCCAGCAGCCCCATCGGGGGGCGGGACACTGAAGCTTTCTTT; CDR3: CASSPIGGRDTEAFF
size: once; J: TRBJ1-4; D: TRBD1; V: TRBV2; DNA: TGTGCCAGCAGTAGTGACAGGGGGGGGAATGAAAAACTGTTTTTT; CDR3: CASSSDRGGNEKLFF
size: .; J: TRBJ2-7; D: .; V: TRBV19; DNA: TGTGCCAGTAGTTACGACAGGGAGGCCCCCTACGAGCAGTACTTC; CDR3: CASSYDREAPYEQYF
size: .; J: TRBJ1-1; D: .; V: TRBV3-1/TRBV3-2; DNA: TGTGCCAGCAGCGTACAGGGTGGGGAACTAGCTGAAGCTTTCTTT; CDR3: CASSVQGGELAEAFF
size: few; J: TRBJ2-3; D: TRBD2; V: TRBV7-2; DNA: TGTGCCAGCAGCTTATTTAGCGGGGGCACAGATACGCAGTATTTT; CDR3: CASSLFSGGTDTQYF
size: few; J: TRBJ2-2; D: TRBD2; V: TRBV19; DNA: TGTGCCAGTAGTAAATGGCTAGCGGGAGGGCCCGGCGGGGAGCTGTTTTTT; CDR3: CASSKWLAGGPGGELFF
size: .; J: TRBJ1-6; D: TRBD1; V: TRBV28; DNA: TGTGCCAGCAGGACGGGACAGGGGTCGTATTCACCCCTCCACTTT; CDR3: CASRTGQGSYSPLHF
size: .; J: TRBJ2-7; D: .; V: TRBV6-4; DNA: TGTGCCAGCAGTGACGACAAAACCTACGAGCAGTACTTC; CDR3: CASSDDKTYEQYF
size: .; J: TRBJ2-7; D: TRBD2; V: TRBV6-5; DNA: TGTGCCAGCAGTCCCGTGGGGGCGGGGGGTTACGAGCAGTACTTC; CDR3: CASSPVGAGGYEQYF
size: .; J: TRBJ1-5; D: TRBD1; V: TRBV6-2/TRBV6-3; DNA: TGTGCCAGCAGCGGACAGGTCAATGAGCCCCAGCATTTT; CDR3: CASSGQVNEPQHF
size: once; J: TRBJ2-3; D: TRBD2; V: TRBV9; DNA: TGTGCCAGCAGCGTAGGGCTAGCGGGAGGGCCTTTCGCAGATACGCAGTATTTT; CDR3: CASSVGLAGGPFADTQYF
size: .; J: TRBJ2-1; D: TRBD2; V: TRBV4-1; DNA: TGCGCCAGCAGCCAATTATCAGGACTAGCGGGATACAATGAGCAGTTCTTC; CDR3: CASSQLSGLAGYNEQFF